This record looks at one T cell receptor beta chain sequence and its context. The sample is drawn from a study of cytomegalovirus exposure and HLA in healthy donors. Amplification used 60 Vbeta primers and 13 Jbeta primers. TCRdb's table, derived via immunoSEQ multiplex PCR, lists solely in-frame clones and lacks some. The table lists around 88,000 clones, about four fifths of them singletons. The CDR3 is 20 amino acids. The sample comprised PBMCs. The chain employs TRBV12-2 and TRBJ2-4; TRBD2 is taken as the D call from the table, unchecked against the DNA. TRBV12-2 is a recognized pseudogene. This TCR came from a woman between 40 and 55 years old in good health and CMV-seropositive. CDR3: CASRPYPDGRAELAKNIQYF. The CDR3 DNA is TGTGCAAGTCGCCCGTACCCAGACGGGAGGGCCGAACTAGCCAAAAACATTCAGTACTTC.